Shown below are 19 T cell receptor beta chains from a single sample sequenced in a study of blood T cell repertoires in COVID-19. Assay used: immunoSEQ multiplex PCR; TCRdb lists only in-frame clones, some missing. The data show over 200,000 clones, roughly nine tenths seen once. Sequenced input: peripheral blood. The receptor set was obtained from a man aged 35-49 years with acute or convalescent COVID-19.

This chain joins TRBV4-2 and TRBJ2-7; D possibly corresponds to TRBD2 (6 bases). V was pared by 3 bases and J by 0 bases, with 12 bases between. In germline, CDR1 is LGHNA, CDR2 YNFKEQ. The CDR3 is made up of 15 amino acids. This CDR3 is CASSQGLESSYEQYF. The DNA of the CDR3 is TGTGCCAGCAGCCAGGGACTCGAAAGCTCCTACGAGCAGTACTTC.

V is TRBV10-1 and J is TRBJ2-7; D is possibly TRBD2 (5 bases). In germline, CDR1 is WNHNN, CDR2 SYGVQD (reference sequence). With 6 bases removed from V and 7 bases from J, the gap between germline ends came to 7 bases. This CDR3 is 10 amino acids long. The CDR3 here is CASRRREQYF. The DNA of the CDR3 is TGCGCCAGCAGGAGGAGGGAGCAGTACTTC.

The chain combines TRBV27 with TRBJ2-7; TRBD2 might be the D (5 bases). Germline CDR1 and CDR2: MNHEY and SMNVEV (reference sequence). Trimming shortened V by 3 bases and J by 3 bases, and 12 bases separated the two germline ends. This CDR3 spans 14 amino acids. The CDR3 sequence is CASSFGVGDYEQYF. In DNA, the CDR3 is TGTGCCAGCAGTTTCGGGGTCGGGGACTACGAGCAGTACTTC.

The chain is built from TRBV7-2 and TRBJ2-1, with 10 bases lining up with TRBD2. Per germline, CDR1 SGHTA and CDR2 FQGNSA. The J segment lost 4 bases and the V segment lost 3 bases, leaving 3 bases of the junction unmatched. The CDR3 runs 15 residues. The CDR3 region has the DNA TGTGCCAGCAGCTTTCTAGCGGGGGAGTACAATGAGCAGTTCTTC. Translation: CASSFLAGEYNEQFF. The full variable domain, rest sourced from reference TRBV7-2 and TRBJ2-1, is GAGVSQSPSNKVTEKGKDVELRCDPISGHTALYWYRQSLGQGLEFLIYFQGNSAPDKSGLPSDRFSAERTGGSVSTLTIQRTQQEDSAVYLCASSFLAGEYNEQFFGPGTRLTVL.

The V gene is TRBV11-1, the J gene TRBJ1-1; 7 positions agree with TRBD1. The CDR3 runs to 14 residues. V dropped 6 bases and J dropped 4; count of bases not matched to a gene: 8. CDR1 and CDR2 (germline): SGHAT, FQDESV (reference sequence). CDR3 residues: CASSRGGRPTEAFF. The CDR3 DNA follows: TGTGCCAGCAGTAGAGGGGGCAGGCCCACTGAAGCTTTCTTT.

V usage is TRBV9 and J usage is TRBJ2-2; 13 bases fit TRBD2. This CDR3 is built from 16 residues. J gave up 6 bases and V 0 bases, and 2 bases lay outside the gene matches. Germline CDR1 SGDLS, CDR2 YYNGEE. In DNA, the CDR3 is TGTGCCAGCAGCGTAGGAGGACTAGCGGGAGCCGGGGAGCTGTTTTTT. Encoded protein: CASSVGGLAGAGELFF.

This clone was detected only once. This chain links TRBV11-1 with TRBJ2-1, with 7 bases that match TRBD1. CDR3 length equals 16 residues. V gave up 5 bases and J gave up 7 bases; unmatched junction bases: 14. Germline lookup yields CDR1 SGHAT and CDR2 FQDESV (reference sequence). The CDR3 reads CASSPRKGAVGNEQFF. The CDR3 DNA is TGTGCCAGCAGCCCCCGGAAGGGGGCAGTGGGGAATGAGCAGTTCTTC.

V is TRBV27 and J is TRBJ1-5; D unresolved. V shed 3 bases and J shed 4 bases, with 10 bases lying between them. Germline V gives CDR1 MNHEY, CDR2 SMNVEV (reference sequence). The CDR3 totals 14 residues. The CDR3 DNA reads as TGTGCCAGCAGTTTCCGGGGAGGGAATCAGCCCCAGCATTTT. It translates to CASSFRGGNQPQHF.

V is TRBV11-2 and J is TRBJ2-7, with TRBD1 as a possible D gene (5 bases). Trimming removed 1 base at V and 5 bases at J, with 12 bases between. This CDR3 is 14 amino acids long. CDR1 is SGHAT, CDR2 FQNNGV, per germline. This chain's CDR3 is CASSLAGRADEQYF. The CDR3 bases are TGTGCCAGCAGCTTAGCCGGCAGGGCGGACGAGCAGTACTTC.

The gene calls are TRBV2 and TRBJ1-5; possibly TRBD1 for D (5 bases). Germline V lookup: CDR1 SNHLY, CDR2 FYNNEI. There are 16 residues in the CDR3. The V end lost 0 bases, the J end lost 4 bases, and 13 bases lay between the germline ends. The CDR3 is CASSEAGGKGNQPQHF. The CDR3 coding sequence is TGTGCCAGCAGTGAAGCCGGGGGGAAAGGGAATCAGCCCCAGCATTTT.

This chain connects TRBV27 to TRBJ1-5, with D possibly matching TRBD1 (5 bases). Germline assignment: CDR1 MNHEY and CDR2 SMNVEV (reference sequence). The V end lost 5 bases, the J end lost 10 bases, and 18 bases lay between the germline ends. The CDR3 sequence is 14 residues long. The CDR3, as DNA: TGTGCCAGCAGTCACGGAGGGGAGGCTTACCCCCAGCATTTT. Translating it yields CASSHGGEAYPQHF.

The chain is built from TRBV5-1 and TRBJ2-5; 10 nucleotides match TRBD2. Per the germline V gene, CDR1 is SGHRS and CDR2 is YFSETQ. The CDR3 loop spans 16 amino acids. V shed 4 bases, J shed 5 bases, and the junction held 11 bases outside the gene matches. In nucleotides, the CDR3 is TGCGCCAGCAGCCTCCAAGCGGGGGGGCCTCGGGAGACCCAGTACTTC. It yields the protein CASSLQAGGPRETQYF.

Only a few counts were recorded for this clone. The rearrangement links TRBV15 to TRBJ1-5; 8 nucleotides match TRBD1. V lost 5 bases to trimming and J lost 4 bases; unmatched junction nucleotides: 7. Germline CDR1 is LNHNV and CDR2 is YYDKDF (reference sequence). The CDR3 runs 15 residues. CDR3: CATSGQGAHNQPQHF. The CDR3 coding sequence is TGTGCCACCAGCGGACAGGGAGCCCATAATCAGCCCCAGCATTTT.

V gene TRBV27 combines with J gene TRBJ2-1; 10 bases align to TRBD2. Germline CDR1 reads MNHEY; CDR2 reads SMNVEV (reference sequence). Losses at the gene ends were 3 bases for V and 6 bases for J; bases not matched to a gene: 11. The CDR3 has 17 residues. CDR3 sequence: CASSLWSPGLATNEQFF. As DNA, the CDR3 is TGTGCCAGCAGTTTGTGGAGCCCGGGACTAGCGACCAATGAGCAGTTCTTC.

This sequence joins TRBV10-3 and TRBJ2-7, with 8 bases lining up with TRBD1. V gave up 2 bases and J gave up 2 bases; unmatched junction bases: 5. Germline V gene sequence: CDR1 ENHRY, CDR2 SYGVKD. The CDR3 has 15 amino acids. The CDR3 bases are TGTGCCATCAGTGAGGAGGGACAGGCTCCCTACGAGCAGTACTTC. Encoded protein: CAISEEGQAPYEQYF.

This clone was picked up one time. The rearrangement uses TRBV9 and TRBJ1-2; no clear D. With 4 bases removed from V and 6 bases from J, the gap between germline ends came to 16 bases. This CDR3 has 14 residues. From germline, CDR1 is SGDLS and CDR2 YYNGEE. The CDR3 DNA is TGTGCCAGCAGCCCCCAGGACTACTTAAATGGCTACACCTTC. Its translation: CASSPQDYLNGYTF.

The chain joins TRBV6-6 to TRBJ2-1; unclear D gene. This CDR3 is built from 13 residues. CDR1 and CDR2 from the germline V gene are MNHNY and SVGAGI (reference sequence). V shed 1 base and J shed 10 bases, with 11 bases lying between them. The DNA for the CDR3 is TGTGCCAGCAGTTACTTGGCTCAAACGGAGCAGTTCTTC. Its translation: CASSYLAQTEQFF.

Points on this clone: Other DNA sequences in the same sample also yield this CDR3. The rearrangement links TRBV19 to TRBJ1-1, with D possibly matching TRBD1 (5 bases). Germline V CDR1 and CDR2: LNHDA, SQIVND (reference sequence). The CDR3 is 13 amino acids. Deletions cut 3 bases from V and 5 bases from J, with 10 bases between. The CDR3 DNA follows: TGTGCCAGTAGTATCGGGGGTGGAACTGAAGCTTTCTTT. It codes for CASSIGGGTEAFF.

This clone was counted a single time. The chain combines TRBV3-1 (or the pseudogene TRBV3-2) with TRBJ1-2; a possible D gene is TRBD1 (6 bases). Germline CDR1 LGHDT, CDR2 YNNKEL (reference sequence). The CDR3 sequence is 17 residues long. Trimming cost V 3 bases and J 7 bases, with 24 bases left between them. The CDR3 sequence: CASSQETTGGRIGGYTF. The CDR3 bases are TGTGCCAGCAGCCAGGAAACCACGGGGGGCAGAATCGGTGGCTACACCTTC.